Listed below are T cell receptor beta chains from one sample, sequenced in a study of blood T cell repertoires in COVID-19. Assay: immunoSEQ multiplex PCR; the TCRdb copy retains only in-frame clones and omits some. This sample yields around 120,000 clones, of which almost 85% are seen a single time; roughly 7% belongs to the top ten. Sequencing was performed on peripheral blood. These receptors were obtained from a man between 70 and 80 years old with active or convalescent COVID-19. CDR3s include the opening cysteine and the closing phenylalanine or tryptophan. The order of the fields is J gene, V gene, D gene, clone size, CDR3 DNA, CDR3 protein. D genes are given only for firm matches. The size entry is marked missing in some rows and otherwise reads once, few, many or a size class.

J: TRBJ2-7; V: TRBV1; D: NA; size: NA; DNA: TGCACCAGCAGCCAAGTCCCCGGGACTAGCGGGTGGGGTTTCTCCTACGAGCAGTACTTC; CDR3: CTSSQVPGTSGWGFSYEQYF
J: TRBJ1-1; V: TRBV9; D: NA; size: NA; DNA: TGTGCCAGCAGCCCAGGGTCCCCGATCTCTGAAGCTTTCTTT; CDR3: CASSPGSPISEAFF
J: TRBJ2-2; V: TRBV5-8; D: TRBD1; size: NA; DNA: TGTGCCAGCAGCTCGCAGGGGGCCCGGGGCACCGGGGAGCTGTTTTTT; CDR3: CASSSQGARGTGELFF
J: TRBJ2-1; V: TRBV27; D: TRBD2; size: NA; DNA: TGTGCCAGCAGTGGACTAGCGGGAGGGGGCAATGAGCAGTTCTTC; CDR3: CASSGLAGGGNEQFF
J: TRBJ2-1; V: TRBV7-2; D: TRBD2; size: NA; DNA: TGTGCCAGCAGCTTAAACGGGGGTAGGACTAGCGGGATCAATGAGCAGTTCTTC; CDR3: CASSLNGGRTSGINEQFF
J: TRBJ1-5; V: TRBV28; D: NA; size: NA; DNA: TGTGCCAGCAGTTTATTTTCAATCTCGGGTAGGAATCAGCCCCAGCATTTT; CDR3: CASSLFSISGRNQPQHF
J: TRBJ2-7; V: TRBV6-2/TRBV6-3; D: TRBD2; size: once; DNA: TGTGCCAGCAGTTCCGGAACTAGCGGGGCCTACGAGCAGTACTTC; CDR3: CASSSGTSGAYEQYF
J: TRBJ1-1; V: TRBV20-1; D: NA; size: once; DNA: TGCAGTGCTAGTCCCGAGGGGGTGGGGAACACTGAAGCTTTCTTT; CDR3: CSASPEGVGNTEAFF
J: TRBJ1-1; V: TRBV5-1; D: NA; size: NA; DNA: TGCGCCAGCAGCTTGGCCAGCGTGAACACTGAAGCTTTCTTT; CDR3: CASSLASVNTEAFF
J: TRBJ1-2; V: TRBV18; D: NA; size: NA; DNA: TGTGCCAGCTCACCACAACAGGATAACTATGGCTACACCTTC; CDR3: CASSPQQDNYGYTF
J: TRBJ2-1; V: TRBV10-3; D: TRBD2; size: NA; DNA: TGTGCCATCAGTGACCCGGGAGGGCCCTTAACTGAGCAGTTCTTC; CDR3: CAISDPGGPLTEQFF
J: TRBJ1-1; V: TRBV6-5; D: NA; size: NA; DNA: TGTGCCAGCAGCCGGCGGGGAACTGAAGCTTTCTTT; CDR3: CASSRRGTEAFF
J: TRBJ2-7; V: TRBV5-4; D: NA; size: few; DNA: TGTGCCAGCAGCTCAGGTGGCCAGTCGACCTACGAGCAGTACTTC; CDR3: CASSSGGQSTYEQYF
J: TRBJ1-1; V: TRBV5-1; D: TRBD1; size: NA; DNA: TGCGCCAGCAGCGAAGGACAGGGGCTCTCTGAAGCTTTCTTT; CDR3: CASSEGQGLSEAFF
J: TRBJ1-1; V: TRBV5-1; D: NA; size: NA; DNA: TGCGCCAGCACCCCGAGAGGGACTTCGAACACTGAAGCTTTCTTT; CDR3: CASTPRGTSNTEAFF
J: TRBJ1-4; V: TRBV11-2; D: NA; size: NA; DNA: TGTGCCAGCAGCGTCGCGGGGGGAGCAAAACTGTTTTTT; CDR3: CASSVAGGAKLFF
J: TRBJ2-5; V: TRBV21-1; D: NA; size: NA; DNA: TGTGCCAGCAGCATTACCCTGGACTCGAGGTCGGGAGAGACCCAGTACTTC; CDR3: CASSITLDSRSGETQYF
J: TRBJ1-1; V: TRBV12-3/TRBV12-4; D: TRBD1; size: NA; DNA: TGTGCCAGCAGCAGGGGGCTGGGCACTGAAGCTTTCTTT; CDR3: CASSRGLGTEAFF
J: TRBJ2-1; V: TRBV5-4; D: NA; size: once; DNA: TGTGCCAGCAGCCCTCGGGGTTTCACTATGGACAATGAGCAGTTCTTC; CDR3: CASSPRGFTMDNEQFF
J: TRBJ1-1; V: TRBV6-2/TRBV6-3; D: NA; size: NA; DNA: TGTGCCAGCAGTTACACCTTGCGGGGGGGGCGGACTGAAGCTTTCTTT; CDR3: CASSYTLRGGRTEAFF
J: TRBJ2-5; V: TRBV9; D: TRBD2; size: NA; DNA: TGTGCCAGCAGCGTAGGGTGGCCTCCGGGACTAGCGGGAGAGACCCAGTACTTC; CDR3: CASSVGWPPGLAGETQYF
J: TRBJ1-5; V: TRBV19; D: NA; size: NA; DNA: TGTGCCAGTAGTACGACAGGCAATAGCAATCAGCCCCAGCATTTT; CDR3: CASSTTGNSNQPQHF
J: TRBJ2-5; V: TRBV9; D: NA; size: NA; DNA: TGTGCCAGCAGTCCACTGGGGGGGGCGGATAATCAAGAGACCCAGTACTTC; CDR3: CASSPLGGADNQETQYF
J: TRBJ2-2; V: TRBV9; D: NA; size: NA; DNA: TGTGCCAGCAGCGTAGGTGGCACCTTCCCCGGGGAGCTGTTTTTT; CDR3: CASSVGGTFPGELFF
J: TRBJ2-3; V: TRBV5-8; D: TRBD2; size: many; DNA: TGTGCCAGCAGCGGGACTAGCGGCACAGATACGCAGTATTTT; CDR3: CASSGTSGTDTQYF
J: TRBJ1-2; V: TRBV5-4; D: TRBD1; size: NA; DNA: TGTGCCAGCAGCTTGGGAGGGGGCGCAGCTAACTATGGCTACACCTTC; CDR3: CASSLGGGAANYGYTF
J: TRBJ2-3; V: TRBV5-8; D: NA; size: NA; DNA: TGTGCCAGCAGCCCGTTCATGACTGGCACAGATACGCAGTATTTT; CDR3: CASSPFMTGTDTQYF
J: TRBJ2-2; V: TRBV7-9; D: NA; size: NA; DNA: TGTGCCAGCAGCAACACGAACACCGGGGAGCTGTTTTTT; CDR3: CASSNTNTGELFF
J: TRBJ1-4; V: TRBV19; D: TRBD1; size: NA; DNA: TGTGCCAGTAGTATAACTCGGACAGGTCCTAATGAAAAACTGTTTTTT; CDR3: CASSITRTGPNEKLFF
J: TRBJ2-7; V: TRBV19; D: TRBD1; size: NA; DNA: TGTGCCAGTAGTAGAGCGACAGGGGTGTACGAGCAGTACTTC; CDR3: CASSRATGVYEQYF
J: TRBJ1-2; V: TRBV5-8; D: TRBD1; size: NA; DNA: TGTGCCAGCAGCTGGCGACAGGGATCCTATGGCTACACCTTC; CDR3: CASSWRQGSYGYTF